This T cell receptor beta chain was profiled in a study of OX40 agonist ivuxolimab in advanced cancers. Turning to the study itself: Age averaged about 62 years (range about 23 to 80), and roughly 80% were male. Study outcomes and limitations: In the expanded peripheral T cells, antigen specificity was never determined. Relative to CD4+ cells, CD8+ T cells on average had more expanded clones.

A word on this clone: Its target is unknown.

The protocol was immunoSEQ multiplex PCR, while the TCRdb copy is restricted to in-frame clones and leaves out a portion. Of 90,000 or so clones listed, 80% to 90% are singletons. The CDR3 is made up of 11 amino acids. V was pared by 10 bases and J by 7 bases, with 11 bases between. Germline V lookup: CDR1 MNHEY, CDR2 SVGAGI. Blood specimens came from baseline, cycle 4 day 1, and cycle 7 day 1. Sample: CD4+ or CD8+ T cells sorted from blood, taken in a trial of the OX40 agonist ivuxolimab. V gene TRBV6-5 combines with J gene TRBJ2-1; D could derive from TRBD1 or TRBD2 (6 bases each). The receptor's source is an adult with an advanced solid tumor such as melanoma, head and neck, liver or kidney cancer. CDR3 in DNA: TGTGCCACCCGAGGGGGGAATGAGCAGTTCTTC. Its translation is CATRGGNEQFF.